This TCR beta chain was captured in a study of blood T cell repertoires in COVID-19. In the original processing: Counts of nucleated cells, estimated from reference gene primer amplification, were obtained. Clones were read by immunoSEQ multiplex PCR, and TCRdb kept only the in-frame ones, dropping some. V and J calls and clone size come straight from that table; D and trimming were deduced from the DNA. The data show some 300,000 clones, approximately 90% seen once. Adults between roughly 18 and 90 years of age took part from 20 to 25 US areas. Clinical history as reported by participants underpinned cohort assignment. Germline V gives CDR1 LNHDA, CDR2 SQIVND (reference sequence). V lost 7 bases to trimming and J lost 0 bases; unmatched junction nucleotides: 8. The CDR3 length is 16 residues.

The V call is TRBV19, the J call TRBJ1-4, with 7 bases identical to TRBD1. This clonotype was sampled from a woman aged 55-69 years in a cohort exposed to, infected with or recovered from COVID-19 (not recorded which). Material for sequencing was PBMCs or T cells enriched from blood (not recorded which). CDR3 in DNA: TGTGCCAGTAATACCGGACAGGCCGCAACTAATGAAAAACTGTTTTTT. Amino acids: CASNTGQAATNEKLFF.